These 28 T cell receptor beta chains were all obtained from the same sample, sequenced in a study of blood T cell repertoires in COVID-19. The method was immunoSEQ multiplex PCR; TCRdb's version includes in-frame clones alone and lacks a portion of them. The sample lists some 320,000 clones, 85% to 95% seen once, with 3.9% in the top ten. The sequenced sample consisted of PBMCs or T cells enriched from blood (not recorded which). Source of these receptors: a woman younger than 45 who had been exposed to COVID-19.

The chain is built from TRBV12-3 or TRBV12-4 and TRBJ1-1; D remains unclear. Deletions cut 8 bases from V and 4 bases from J, with 8 bases between. The CDR3 spans 11 residues. CDR3 coding DNA: TGTGCCAGCGGGCGACGCACTGAAGCTTTCTTT. This codes for CASGRRTEAFF.

This rearrangement joins TRBV15 to TRBJ1-2, with D perhaps TRBD1 (5 bases). The germline V gene has CDR1 LNHNV and CDR2 YYDKDF (reference sequence). This CDR3 is built from 13 residues. Trimming took 0 bases from V and 4 from J, leaving 6 bases between them. CDR3 residues: CATSRDQGYGYTF. CDR3 coding DNA: TGTGCCACCAGCAGAGATCAGGGCTATGGCTACACCTTC.

The chain links TRBV9 to TRBJ2-1, with 8 bases identical to TRBD2. The CDR3 is 15 amino acids. V lost 0 bases to trimming and J lost 8 bases; unmatched junction nucleotides: 7. Looked up from germline, CDR1 is SGDLS and CDR2 is YYNGEE. In nucleotides, the CDR3 is TGTGCCAGCAGCGTAGCTGGGAGAGCGGGGGATGAGCAGTTCTTC. Protein product: CASSVAGRAGDEQFF.

A note on this clone: Germline and junction disagree at one end, which may indicate a read error. J is TRBJ2-1 and V is TRBV7-8; 10 bases fit TRBD2. The CDR3 covers 13 residues. Germline lookup yields CDR1 SGHVS and CDR2 FQNEAQ. CDR3 sequence (DNA): TGTGCCAGCAGCTTAGTCCAGCGGGGGGGCCAGGTCTTC. Translating gives CASSLVQRGGQVF.

This chain links TRBV14 with TRBJ1-1; 8 nucleotides agree with TRBD1. The CDR3 contains 15 residues. Germline values: CDR1 SGHDN, CDR2 FVKESK. V was pared by 3 bases and J by 3 bases, with 6 bases of the junction left unmatched. CDR3 DNA sequence: TGTGCCAGCAGCCAGCTTGACAGGGGTTACACTGAAGCTTTCTTT. Translated: CASSQLDRGYTEAFF.

The V gene is TRBV7-3, the J gene TRBJ1-6; D gene ambiguous. CDR3 size: 13 residues. V was clipped by 5 bases and J by 10 bases, with 12 bases between them. The germline V gene has CDR1 SGHTA and CDR2 FQGTGA. The CDR3 nucleotides are TGTGCCAGCAGCGCTAATGGGAGATCACCCCTCCACTTT. Translating gives CASSANGRSPLHF. Filled out from reference TRBV7-3 and TRBJ1-6, the complete variable domain reads GAGVSQTPSNKVTEKGKYVELRCDPISGHTALYWYRQSLGQGPEFLIYFQGTGAADDSGLPNDRFFAVRPEGSVSTLKIQRTERGDSAVYLCASSANGRSPLHFGNGTRLTVT.

This clone was detected a few times. The J gene is TRBJ2-1, the V gene TRBV27; 9 bases fit TRBD1. The CDR3 is made up of 16 amino acids. Per germline, CDR1 MNHEY and CDR2 SMNVEV (reference sequence). V dropped 5 bases and J dropped 7; count of bases not matched to a gene: 12. CDR3 in amino acids: CASSRHRDRAGNEQFF. The CDR3 nucleotides are TGTGCCAGCAGTAGACACCGGGACAGGGCGGGGAATGAGCAGTTCTTC.

J is TRBJ2-3 and V is TRBV15, with 7 bases fitting TRBD1. This CDR3 has 15 amino acids. CDR1 LNHNV and CDR2 YYDKDF come from the germline V gene (reference sequence). Losses at the gene ends were 2 bases for V and 4 bases for J; bases not matched to a gene: 6. In DNA, the CDR3 is TGTGCCACCAGCAGACAGGGGACAGCGGCAGATACGCAGTATTTT. This gives the protein CATSRQGTAADTQYF. Variable domain in full (rest from reference TRBV15 and TRBJ2-3): DAMVIQNPRYQVTQFGKPVTLSCSQTLNHNVMYWYQQKSSQAPKLLFHYYDKDFNNEADTPDNFQSRRPNTSFCFLDIRSPGLGDTAMYLCATSRQGTAADTQYFGPGTRLTVL.

The rearrangement uses TRBV4-1 and TRBJ2-2, with TRBD2 identical over 9 bases. The V gene's germline CDR1 is MGHRA and CDR2 YSYEKL. V gave up 7 bases and J gave up 0 bases; unmatched junction bases: 3. This CDR3 has 15 residues. For the CDR3, the DNA is TGCGCCAGCATCGGCGGGGGGGCGAACACCGGGGAGCTGTTTTTT. This sequence encodes CASIGGGANTGELFF.

The chain is built from TRBV5-1 and TRBJ2-5; D ambiguous. Germline loops: CDR1 SGHRS, CDR2 YFSETQ. V lost 4 bases and J lost 1, with 5 bases in between. This CDR3 comprises 12 residues. CDR3: CASSASQETQYF. The CDR3 coding sequence is TGCGCCAGCAGCGCGTCCCAAGAGACCCAGTACTTC.

The chain joins TRBV11-2 to TRBJ2-6; tentative D call: TRBD2 (6 bases). Trimming took off 2 bases at V and 1 base at J, with 9 bases between the two ends. Germline loops: CDR1 SGHAT, CDR2 FQNNGV. The CDR3 contains 16 residues. The CDR3 spells CASSLRGGSGANVLTF. In DNA form, the CDR3 reads TGTGCCAGCAGCTTAAGGGGAGGTTCTGGGGCCAACGTCCTGACTTTC.

The chain joins TRBV7-8 to TRBJ2-7; D remains unclear. V lost 5 bases to trimming and J lost 3 bases, with 17 bases between them. The V gene's germline CDR1 is SGHVS and CDR2 FQNEAQ. CDR3 length: 15 amino acids. CDR3 protein: CASSPYTTSLYEQYF. For the CDR3, the DNA is TGTGCCAGCAGCCCCTATACCACTTCCCTCTACGAGCAGTACTTC.

The chain recombines TRBV4-3 with TRBJ2-7; the D is unclear. The V and J ends lost 3 bases and 3 bases respectively, with 12 bases between them. This CDR3 region has 14 residues. Looked up from germline, CDR1 is LGHNA and CDR2 is YSLEER. DNA of the CDR3: TGCGCCAGCAGCCATGCCTTGGGCTTCTACGAGCAGTACTTC. It yields the protein CASSHALGFYEQYF.

The rearrangement uses TRBV7-9 and TRBJ1-4; 11 bases fit TRBD1. The length of the CDR3 is 17 residues. Germline assignment: CDR1 SEHNR and CDR2 FQNEAQ (reference sequence). The V segment lost 6 bases and the J segment 7 bases; nucleotides outside the gene matches: 13. The CDR3 DNA sequence: TGTGCCAGCAGTCACTGGACAGGGGGCGGAAGGAGTGAAAAACTGTTTTTT. Amino acids: CASSHWTGGGRSEKLFF.

This chain connects TRBV7-2 to TRBJ1-1, with 7 bases matching TRBD1. V lost 4 bases and J lost 7; bases outside the gene matches: 9. Germline V lookup: CDR1 SGHTA, CDR2 FQGNSA. This CDR3 has 14 residues. CDR3 in amino acids: CASSSNRGLVEAFF. DNA for the CDR3: TGTGCCAGCAGCTCAAACAGGGGCCTTGTTGAAGCTTTCTTT.

This clone was found once. This rearrangement joins TRBV7-6 to TRBJ2-1, with a weak D call TRBD2 (6 bases). V was pared by 5 bases and J by 7 bases, with 18 bases between. Germline loops: CDR1 SGHVS, CDR2 FNYEAQ. The CDR3 has 15 amino acids. The CDR3 region has the DNA TGTGCCAGCAGCCCCCGACAACCTCGGGGGAATGAGCAGTTCTTC. This codes for CASSPRQPRGNEQFF.

Here the CDR3 reads CASSLELARHTEAFF. Here the CDR3 DNA reads TGCGCCAGCAGCTTGGAATTGGCGAGGCACACTGAAGCTTTCTTT. The genes are TRBV5-1 and TRBJ1-1; unclear D gene. The CDR3 covers 15 residues. Germline lookup yields CDR1 SGHRS and CDR2 YFSETQ. V lost 0 bases and J lost 3, with 12 bases in between.

The CDR3 sequence is CASSRRTGATNYGYTF. CDR3 coding DNA: TGTGCCAGCAGCCGTCGGACAGGGGCCACTAACTATGGCTACACCTTC. This chain uses TRBV7-2 with TRBJ1-2; 9 bases line up with TRBD1. Germline trimming cut 5 bases from V and 0 bases from J; bases unmatched to any gene: 7. CDR1 is SGHTA and CDR2 is FQGNSA in the germline V gene. There are 16 residues in the CDR3.

This sequence joins TRBV4-3 and TRBJ1-4; D is ambiguous. Looked up from germline, CDR1 is LGHNA and CDR2 is YSLEER. Trimming took 1 base from V and 8 from J, leaving 17 bases between them. There are 16 residues in the CDR3. In DNA form, the CDR3 reads TGCGCCAGCAGCCAAGCGGGCAGTTTGGGAGGGGAAAAACTGTTTTTT. Encoded protein: CASSQAGSLGGEKLFF.

The J gene is TRBJ2-1, the V gene TRBV7-7; 7 bases line up with TRBD1. Germline CDR1 and CDR2: SSHAT and FNYEAQ (reference sequence). The junction had 4 bases not matched to a gene; V was cut back by 3 bases and J by 2 bases. There are 15 residues in the CDR3. CDR3 sequence (DNA): TGTGCCAGCAGCTTCGACAGGGCTCCCTACAATGAGCAGTTCTTC. Translation: CASSFDRAPYNEQFF.

This chain joins TRBV5-1 and TRBJ1-6; D is perhaps TRBD1 (5 bases). With 0 bases removed from V and 6 bases from J, the gap between germline ends came to 19 bases. This CDR3 has 18 amino acids. Germline CDR1 and CDR2: SGHRS and YFSETQ. DNA of the CDR3: TGCGCCAGCAGCTTGGCCGCCCGGACACGTGGTGGTAATTCACCCCTCCACTTT. The encoded protein is CASSLAARTRGGNSPLHF.

This chain joins TRBV7-9 and TRBJ1-1; no clear D. This CDR3 has 12 amino acids. Per the germline V gene, CDR1 is SEHNR and CDR2 is FQNEAQ (reference sequence). This chain's CDR3 is CAAEGTNTEAFF. DNA for the CDR3: TGTGCAGCCGAGGGAACCAACACTGAAGCTTTCTTT.

Only one count was recorded for this clone. The chain combines TRBV18 with TRBJ2-3; D is unclear. V was trimmed by 3 bases and J by 3 bases, leaving 10 bases between them. Germline V gives CDR1 KGHSH, CDR2 LQKENI. The CDR3 spans 14 residues. The CDR3 coding sequence is TGTGCCAGCTCACCTAGAGACGGGACAGATACGCAGTATTTT. This encodes CASSPRDGTDTQYF.

This chain links TRBV5-5 with TRBJ1-1; 10 nucleotides match TRBD1. Germline assignment: CDR1 SGHKS and CDR2 YYEKEE (reference sequence). This CDR3 is built from 16 residues. V was clipped by 0 bases and J by 1 base; unmatched bases: 3. Here the CDR3 reads CASSLDWTGGNTEAFF. The CDR3 nucleotides read TGTGCCAGCAGCTTGGACTGGACAGGGGGGAACACTGAAGCTTTCTTT.

J is TRBJ1-2 and V is TRBV15; 9 positions match TRBD1. Germline lookup yields CDR1 LNHNV and CDR2 YYDKDF (reference sequence). The CDR3 spans 14 residues. With 3 bases clipped from V and 3 bases from J, the junction kept 2 bases outside the gene matches. The CDR3 is CATSSRDRDYGYTF. The CDR3 region has the DNA TGTGCCACCAGCAGCCGGGACAGGGACTATGGCTACACCTTC.

The chain employs TRBV18 and TRBJ2-5; D unresolved. V dropped 6 bases and J dropped 1 base, with 6 bases sitting between them. This CDR3 contains 12 residues. The V gene's germline CDR1 is KGHSH and CDR2 LQKENI. For the CDR3, the DNA is TGTGCCAGCTCGTCTCGCCAAGAGACCCAGTACTTC. Translation gives CASSSRQETQYF.

V and J are TRBV4-3 and TRBJ2-1; 9 bases map to TRBD2. Germline-derived CDR1 and CDR2 are LGHNA and YSLEER. This CDR3 region has 17 residues. V was pared by 1 base and J by 4 bases, with 8 bases of the junction left unmatched. The CDR3 is CASSQGSGGPFYNEQFF. The CDR3, as DNA: TGCGCCAGCAGCCAAGGTAGCGGGGGCCCATTTTACAATGAGCAGTTCTTC.

The chain links TRBV5-1 to TRBJ2-2; 9 bases are shared with TRBD2. V trimming: 3 bases; J trimming: 5 bases; junction bases outside the gene matches: 11. Germline V gives CDR1 SGHRS, CDR2 YFSETQ. The CDR3 sequence is 17 residues long. The CDR3 DNA is TGCGCCAGCAGCTCCCCTGAGCGGGGGGCTGGAACCGGGGAGCTGTTTTTT. It translates to CASSSPERGAGTGELFF.